The 17 T cell receptor beta chains below all came from one sample that was sequenced in a study of blood T cell repertoires in COVID-19. Generated by immunoSEQ multiplex PCR, the TCRdb table keeps only in-frame clones and is missing some. This sample carries more than 90,000 clones, about 86% of them seen once, and the ten largest clones take about 8%. Sequenced input: peripheral blood. These receptors all come from a man aged 65 to 85 who had recovered from COVID-19.

V and J are TRBV5-4 and TRBJ1-3, with D unclear. Trimming removed 0 bases from V and 4 bases from J, with 5 bases in between. CDR3 length equals 13 residues. Germline loops: CDR1 SGHNT, CDR2 YYREEE (reference sequence). The CDR3 region has the DNA TGTGCCAGCAGCTTGGGGGCCGGAAACACCATATATTTT. It translates to CASSLGAGNTIYF.

This chain joins TRBV9 and TRBJ1-1; D possibly corresponds to TRBD1 (5 bases). The CDR3 is 15 residues long. Germline assignment: CDR1 SGDLS and CDR2 YYNGEE. V shed 4 bases and J shed 3 bases, with 16 bases lying between them. The CDR3 bases are TGTGCCAGCAGCCTGGGTCTGACAGTCGACACTGAAGCTTTCTTT. This gives the protein CASSLGLTVDTEAFF.

The V gene is TRBV4-1, the J gene TRBJ1-1, with D hard to call. The V gene lost 4 bases and the J gene lost 10 bases, with 13 bases spanning the gap. Germline V gene lookup returns CDR1 MGHRA and CDR2 YSYEKL. The CDR3 totals 12 residues. The CDR3 loop is CASSPLGGSAFF. CDR3 sequence (DNA): TGCGCCAGCAGCCCCCTTGGAGGTTCAGCTTTCTTT.

This clone has just one count. This rearrangement joins TRBV9 to TRBJ2-7; 8 bases are shared with TRBD1. This CDR3 region has 14 residues. Germline CDR1 is SGDLS and CDR2 is YYNGEE. Trimming at V came to 0 bases and at J to 2 bases, leaving 1 base not matched to a gene. The CDR3 sequence: CASSVAGGTYEQYF. DNA for the CDR3: TGTGCCAGCAGCGTAGCAGGGGGCACCTACGAGCAGTACTTC. Full variable domain (remainder filled in from reference TRBV9 and TRBJ2-7): DSGVTQTPKHLITATGQRVTLRCSPRSGDLSVYWYQQSLDQGLQFLIQYYNGEERAKGNILERFSAQQFPDLHSELNLSSLELGDSALYFCASSVAGGTYEQYFGPGTRLTVT.

The V gene is TRBV11-1, the J gene TRBJ1-2; 8 bases are shared with TRBD1. V lost 1 base and J lost 2; bases outside the gene matches: 0. The CDR3 loop spans 14 amino acids. Germline assignment: CDR1 SGHAT and CDR2 FQDESV (reference sequence). The CDR3 nucleotides read TGTGCCAGCAGCTTAGGACAGGGGAACTATGGCTACACCTTC. Protein sequence: CASSLGQGNYGYTF.

This sequence joins TRBV7-3 and TRBJ2-7; TRBD1 is a possible D gene (6 bases). CDR3 length: 13 residues. Looked up from germline, CDR1 is SGHTA and CDR2 is FQGTGA. The ends were cut back, 3 bases at V and 1 base at J, with 7 bases in the middle. The CDR3 DNA reads as TGTGCCAGCAGCTTGGACAGTTCCTACGAGCAGTACTTC. Encoded protein: CASSLDSSYEQYF. The full variable domain, with the rest looked up from reference TRBV7-3 and TRBJ2-7, is GAGVSQTPSNKVTEKGKYVELRCDPISGHTALYWYRQSLGQGPEFLIYFQGTGAADDSGLPNDRFFAVRPEGSVSTLKIQRTERGDSAVYLCASSLDSSYEQYFGPGTRLTVT.

The rearrangement joins TRBV7-8 to TRBJ2-1; 16 bases fit TRBD2. Unmatched junction bases numbered 10, after V lost 5 bases and J lost 3 bases. Germline V gene sequence: CDR1 SGHVS, CDR2 FQNEAQ. The CDR3 is made up of 19 amino acids. CDR3 DNA sequence: TGTGCCAGCAGCCGAACCGGGACTAGCGGGGGGGCGAACTACAATGAGCAGTTCTTC. Protein: CASSRTGTSGGANYNEQFF.

The V call is TRBV7-3, the J call TRBJ2-1; 7 bases match TRBD2. V shed 2 bases and J 5 bases; nucleotides not matched to a gene: 6. This CDR3 is 15 amino acids long. CDR1 is SGHTA and CDR2 is FQGTGA in the germline V gene. In DNA, the CDR3 is TGTGCCAGCAGCTTAGGCGGGGGAGATAACAATGAGCAGTTCTTC. This encodes CASSLGGGDNNEQFF.

The CDR3 region has the DNA TGCAGCGTTGAAGGCCAGGGCGGATACACAGATACGCAGTATTTT. As protein: CSVEGQGGYTDTQYF. The genes are TRBV29-1 and TRBJ2-3, with D possibly TRBD1 on 5 matching bases. V was cut by 1 base and J by 2 bases, with 13 bases left in between. Germline V gives CDR1 SQVTM, CDR2 ANQGSEA. This CDR3 has 15 amino acids.

The CDR3 region has the DNA TGTGCCAGCAGCATGCATCGAGTTCAGGGCGGAAACAATCAGCCCCAGCATTTT. Its translation is CASSMHRVQGGNNQPQHF. V gene TRBV5-5 combines with J gene TRBJ1-5; tentative D call: TRBD1 (5 bases). CDR1 SGHKS and CDR2 YYEKEE come from the germline V gene (reference sequence). The V end lost 4 bases, the J end lost 3 bases, and 23 bases lay between the germline ends. This CDR3 comprises 18 residues.

The chain recombines TRBV19 with TRBJ2-1, with D uncertain. The CDR3 is 11 residues long. Trimming took 1 base from V and 13 from J, leaving 8 bases between them. Germline CDR1 and CDR2: LNHDA and SQIVND (reference sequence). The CDR3 DNA follows: TGTGCCAGTAGTATAGGGCGGAGCCAGTTCTTC. Translated: CASSIGRSQFF.

The chain has TRBV9 and TRBJ2-2; perhaps TRBD1 as D (5 bases). Per the germline V gene, CDR1 is SGDLS and CDR2 is YYNGEE. This CDR3 is built from 15 residues. V lost 4 bases to trimming and J lost 1 base, with 11 bases between them. CDR3 loop: CASSPRVGNTGELFF. Written as DNA, the CDR3 is TGTGCCAGCAGCCCCAGGGTAGGGAACACCGGGGAGCTGTTTTTT.

The CDR3 DNA follows: TGTGCCAGCAGTTTACCTCCTTACACTGAAGCTTTCTTT. It yields the protein CASSLPPYTEAFF. The chain has TRBV28 and TRBJ1-1; D ambiguous. Germline CDR1 and CDR2: MDHEN and SYDVKM. This CDR3 contains 13 residues. The V gene lost 2 bases and the J gene lost 3 bases, with 7 bases spanning the gap.

The chain combines TRBV5-4 with TRBJ1-2; tentatively, D is TRBD1 (6 bases). CDR3 length: 11 amino acids. CDR1 and CDR2 from the germline V gene are SGHNT and YYREEE (reference sequence). V was trimmed by 4 bases and J by 7 bases, leaving 8 bases between them. The CDR3 loop reads CASSVRGGYTF. The CDR3 DNA reads as TGTGCCAGCAGCGTCAGGGGTGGCTACACCTTC.

J is TRBJ2-1 and V is TRBV3-1 (or the pseudogene TRBV3-2), with TRBD2 matching over 7 bases. CDR1 LGHDT and CDR2 YNNKEL come from the germline V gene (reference sequence). The trim removed 4 bases at V and 10 bases at J, leaving 13 bases unmatched. This CDR3 is built from 15 residues. CDR3 region: CASSPSGAGDSEQFF. The CDR3 coding sequence is TGTGCCAGCAGCCCCAGCGGGGCCGGCGACAGCGAGCAGTTCTTC.

This chain's CDR3 is CASSILAGVSDEQFF. The DNA for the CDR3 is TGTGCCAGTAGTATACTTGCGGGAGTGAGCGATGAGCAGTTCTTC. The chain joins TRBV19 to TRBJ2-1; 7 nucleotides agree with TRBD2. Germline CDR1 LNHDA, CDR2 SQIVND (reference sequence). This CDR3 has 15 residues. The V gene end was trimmed by 2 bases and the J gene end by 8 bases; junction bases not matched to a gene: 9.

The rearrangement joins TRBV6-5 to TRBJ1-3; D unclear. V shed 7 bases and J shed 4 bases, with 11 bases lying between them. Germline CDR1 MNHEY, CDR2 SVGAGI. The CDR3 totals 13 residues. The CDR3 bases are TGTGCCAGCATGAGATCATTGGGAAACACCATATATTTT. It codes for CASMRSLGNTIYF.